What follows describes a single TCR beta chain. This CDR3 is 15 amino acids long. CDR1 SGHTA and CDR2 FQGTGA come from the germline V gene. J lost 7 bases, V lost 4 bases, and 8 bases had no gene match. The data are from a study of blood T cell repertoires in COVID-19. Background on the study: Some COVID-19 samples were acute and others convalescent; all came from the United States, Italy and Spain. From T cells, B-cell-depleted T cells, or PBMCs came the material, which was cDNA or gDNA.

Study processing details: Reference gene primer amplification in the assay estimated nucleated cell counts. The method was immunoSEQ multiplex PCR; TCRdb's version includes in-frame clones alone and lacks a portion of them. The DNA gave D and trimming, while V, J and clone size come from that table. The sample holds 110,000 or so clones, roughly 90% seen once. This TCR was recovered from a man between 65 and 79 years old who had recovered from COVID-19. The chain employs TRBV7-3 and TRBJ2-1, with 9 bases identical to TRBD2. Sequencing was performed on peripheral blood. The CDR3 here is CASSSELAGRNEQFF. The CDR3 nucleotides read TGTGCCAGCAGCTCTGAGCTAGCGGGAAGGAATGAGCAGTTCTTC. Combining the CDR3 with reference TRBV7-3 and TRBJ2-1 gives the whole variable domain GAGVSQTPSNKVTEKGKYVELRCDPISGHTALYWYRQSLGQGPEFLIYFQGTGAADDSGLPNDRFFAVRPEGSVSTLKIQRTERGDSAVYLCASSSELAGRNEQFFGPGTRLTVL.